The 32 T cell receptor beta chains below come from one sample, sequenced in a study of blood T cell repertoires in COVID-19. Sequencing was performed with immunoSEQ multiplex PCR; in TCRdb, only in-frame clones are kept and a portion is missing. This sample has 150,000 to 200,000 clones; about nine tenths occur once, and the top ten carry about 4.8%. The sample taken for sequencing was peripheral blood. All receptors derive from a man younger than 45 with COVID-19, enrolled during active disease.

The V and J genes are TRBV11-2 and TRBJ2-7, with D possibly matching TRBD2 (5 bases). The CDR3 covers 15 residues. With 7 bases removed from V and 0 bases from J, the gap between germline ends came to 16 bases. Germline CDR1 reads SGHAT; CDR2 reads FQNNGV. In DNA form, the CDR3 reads TGTGCCAGCACCTTGGGCGGGCAGCTCTCCTACGAGCAGTACTTC. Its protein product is CASTLGGQLSYEQYF.

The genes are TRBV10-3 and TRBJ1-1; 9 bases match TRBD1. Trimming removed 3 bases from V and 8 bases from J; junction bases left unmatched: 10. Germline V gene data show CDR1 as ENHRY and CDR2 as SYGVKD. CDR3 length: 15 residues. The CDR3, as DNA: TGTGCCATCAGTGAACCGGGACAGGGCGGAAGGGAAGCTTTCTTT. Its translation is CAISEPGQGGREAFF.

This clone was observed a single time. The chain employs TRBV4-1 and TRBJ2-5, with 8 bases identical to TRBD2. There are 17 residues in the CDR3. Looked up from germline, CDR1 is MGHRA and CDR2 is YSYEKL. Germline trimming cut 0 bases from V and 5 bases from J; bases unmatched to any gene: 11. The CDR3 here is CASSQDLTGGIWETQYF. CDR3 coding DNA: TGCGCCAGCAGCCAAGATCTGACGGGGGGGATATGGGAGACCCAGTACTTC.

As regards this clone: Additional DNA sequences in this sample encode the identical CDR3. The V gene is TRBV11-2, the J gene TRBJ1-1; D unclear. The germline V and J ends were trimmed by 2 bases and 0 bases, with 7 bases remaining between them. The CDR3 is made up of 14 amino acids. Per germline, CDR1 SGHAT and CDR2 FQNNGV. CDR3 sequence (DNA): TGTGCCAGCAGCTTATTCCCCATGAACACTGAAGCTTTCTTT. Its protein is CASSLFPMNTEAFF.

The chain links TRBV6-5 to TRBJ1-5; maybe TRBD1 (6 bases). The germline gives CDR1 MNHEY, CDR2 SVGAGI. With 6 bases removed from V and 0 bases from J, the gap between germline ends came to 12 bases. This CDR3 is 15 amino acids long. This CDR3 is CASSLNRDSNQPQHF. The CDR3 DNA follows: TGTGCCAGCAGCCTTAACAGGGATAGCAATCAGCCCCAGCATTTT.

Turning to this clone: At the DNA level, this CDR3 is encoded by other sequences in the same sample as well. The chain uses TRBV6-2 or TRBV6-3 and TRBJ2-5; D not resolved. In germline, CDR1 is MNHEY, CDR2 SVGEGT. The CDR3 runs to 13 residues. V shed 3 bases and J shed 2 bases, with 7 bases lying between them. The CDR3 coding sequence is TGTGCCAGCAGTTATCCAGGACAAGAGACCCAGTACTTC. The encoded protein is CASSYPGQETQYF.

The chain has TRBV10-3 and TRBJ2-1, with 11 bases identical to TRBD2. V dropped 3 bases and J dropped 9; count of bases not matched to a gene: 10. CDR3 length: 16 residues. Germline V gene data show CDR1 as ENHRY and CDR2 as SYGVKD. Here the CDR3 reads CAISDPTSGGKGEQFF. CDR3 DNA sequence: TGTGCCATCAGTGACCCCACTAGCGGGGGAAAGGGTGAGCAGTTCTTC.

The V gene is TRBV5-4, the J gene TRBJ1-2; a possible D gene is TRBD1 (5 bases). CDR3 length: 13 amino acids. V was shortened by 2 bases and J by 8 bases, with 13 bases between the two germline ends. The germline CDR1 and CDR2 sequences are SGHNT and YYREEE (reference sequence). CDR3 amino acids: CASSLKGAEGYTF. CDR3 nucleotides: TGTGCCAGCAGCTTAAAAGGGGCAGAAGGCTACACCTTC.

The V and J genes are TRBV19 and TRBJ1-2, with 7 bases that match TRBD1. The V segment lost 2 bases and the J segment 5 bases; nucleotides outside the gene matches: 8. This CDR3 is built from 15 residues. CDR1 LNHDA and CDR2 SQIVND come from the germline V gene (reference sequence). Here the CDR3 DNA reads TGTGCCAGTAGTATATGGGGGACAGAAACGTATGGCTACACCTTC. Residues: CASSIWGTETYGYTF.

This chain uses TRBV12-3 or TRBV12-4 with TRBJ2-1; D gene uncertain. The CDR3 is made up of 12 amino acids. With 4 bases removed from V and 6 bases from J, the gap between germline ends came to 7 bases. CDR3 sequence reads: CASSSGSNEQFF. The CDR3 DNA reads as TGTGCCAGCAGTTCCGGTTCCAATGAGCAGTTCTTC.

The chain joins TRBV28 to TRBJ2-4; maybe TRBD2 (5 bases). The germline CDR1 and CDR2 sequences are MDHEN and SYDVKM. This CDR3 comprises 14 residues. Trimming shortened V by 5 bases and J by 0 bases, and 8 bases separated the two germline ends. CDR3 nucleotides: TGTGCCAGCAGTCCTAGCCTAGCCAAAAACATTCAGTACTTC. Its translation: CASSPSLAKNIQYF.

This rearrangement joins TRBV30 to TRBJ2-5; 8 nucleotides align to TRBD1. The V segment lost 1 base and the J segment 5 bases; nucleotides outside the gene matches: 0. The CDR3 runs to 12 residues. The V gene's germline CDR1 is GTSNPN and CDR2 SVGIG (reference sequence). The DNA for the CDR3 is TGTGCCTGGAGTGGACAGGGGGAGACCCAGTACTTC. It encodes CAWSGQGETQYF.

CDR3 protein: CAISRFGELFF. The DNA of the CDR3 is TGTGCCATATCCCGTTTCGGGGAGCTGTTTTTT. The chain combines TRBV6-5 with TRBJ2-2, with unresolved D. The CDR3 spans 11 residues. The V and J ends lost 10 bases and 7 bases respectively, with 10 bases between them. Germline V gives CDR1 MNHEY, CDR2 SVGAGI.

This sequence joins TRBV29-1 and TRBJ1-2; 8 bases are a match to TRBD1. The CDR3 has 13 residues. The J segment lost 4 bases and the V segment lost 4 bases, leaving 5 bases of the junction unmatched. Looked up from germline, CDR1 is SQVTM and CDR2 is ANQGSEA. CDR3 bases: TGCAGCGTTGTAGGGCAGGGGGCCTATGGCTACACCTTC. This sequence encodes CSVVGQGAYGYTF.

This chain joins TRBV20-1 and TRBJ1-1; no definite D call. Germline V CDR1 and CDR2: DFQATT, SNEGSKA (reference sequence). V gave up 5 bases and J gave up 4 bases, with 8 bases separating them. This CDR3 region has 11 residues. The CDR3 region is CSAVTRTEAFF. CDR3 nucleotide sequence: TGCAGTGCTGTGACTCGCACTGAAGCTTTCTTT.

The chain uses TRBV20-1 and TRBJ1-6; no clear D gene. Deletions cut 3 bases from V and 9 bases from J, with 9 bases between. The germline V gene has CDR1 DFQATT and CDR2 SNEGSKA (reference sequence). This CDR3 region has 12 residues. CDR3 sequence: CSASLLSSPLHF. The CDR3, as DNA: TGCAGTGCTAGTCTTCTGAGTTCACCCCTCCACTTT.

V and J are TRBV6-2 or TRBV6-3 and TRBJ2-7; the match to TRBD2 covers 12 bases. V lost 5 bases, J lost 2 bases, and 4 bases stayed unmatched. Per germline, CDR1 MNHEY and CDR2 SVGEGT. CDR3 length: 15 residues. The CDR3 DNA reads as TGTGCCAGCAGTACCGGACTAGCGGGACCCTACGAGCAGTACTTC. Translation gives CASSTGLAGPYEQYF.

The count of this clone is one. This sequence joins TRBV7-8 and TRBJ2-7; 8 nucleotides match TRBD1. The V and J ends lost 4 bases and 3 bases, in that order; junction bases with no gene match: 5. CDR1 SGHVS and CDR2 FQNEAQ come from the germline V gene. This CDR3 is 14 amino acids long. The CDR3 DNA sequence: TGTGCCAGCAGCTACGGACAGGGTCGCTACGAGCAGTACTTC. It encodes CASSYGQGRYEQYF.

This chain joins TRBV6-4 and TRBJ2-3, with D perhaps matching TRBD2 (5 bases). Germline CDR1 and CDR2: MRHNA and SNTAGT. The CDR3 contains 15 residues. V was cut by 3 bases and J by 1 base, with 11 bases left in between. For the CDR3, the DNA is TGTGCCAGCAGTGAAGAAGGTAGCGGCACAGATACGCAGTATTTT. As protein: CASSEEGSGTDTQYF.

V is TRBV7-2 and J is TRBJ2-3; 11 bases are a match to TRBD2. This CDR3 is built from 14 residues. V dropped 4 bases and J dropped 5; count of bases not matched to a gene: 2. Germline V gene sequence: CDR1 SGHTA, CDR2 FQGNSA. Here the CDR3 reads CASSYGLAGDTQYF. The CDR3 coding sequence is TGTGCCAGCAGCTACGGACTAGCGGGAGATACGCAGTATTTT.

CDR3 DNA sequence: TGTGCCAGCAGCAACAGGAGAGAAAAACTGTTTTTT. Protein sequence: CASSNRREKLFF. The J gene is TRBJ1-4, the V gene TRBV7-9; a weak D match, TRBD1 (5 bases). CDR1 and CDR2 (germline): SEHNR, FQNEAQ (reference sequence). Trimming left V 5 bases short and J 8 bases short, with 9 bases between. CDR3 length: 12 residues.

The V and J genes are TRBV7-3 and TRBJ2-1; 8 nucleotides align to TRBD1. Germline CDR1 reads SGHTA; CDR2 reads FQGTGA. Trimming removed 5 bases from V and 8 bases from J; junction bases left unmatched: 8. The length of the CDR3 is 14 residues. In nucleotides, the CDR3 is TGTGCCAGCAGCCAGGCGGGACAGGTCGATGAGCAGTTCTTC. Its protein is CASSQAGQVDEQFF.

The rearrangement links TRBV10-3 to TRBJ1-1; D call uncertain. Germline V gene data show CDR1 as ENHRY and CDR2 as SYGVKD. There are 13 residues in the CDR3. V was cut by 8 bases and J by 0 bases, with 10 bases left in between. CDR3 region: CAILPGMNTEAFF. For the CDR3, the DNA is TGTGCCATCCTCCCGGGGATGAACACTGAAGCTTTCTTT.

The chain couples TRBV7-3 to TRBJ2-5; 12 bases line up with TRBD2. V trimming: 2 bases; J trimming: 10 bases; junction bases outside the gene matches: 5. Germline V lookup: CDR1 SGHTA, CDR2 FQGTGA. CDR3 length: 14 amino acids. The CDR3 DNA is TGTGCCAGCAGCTTAGAACTAGCGGGGGGTGTCCAGTACTTC. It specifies CASSLELAGGVQYF.

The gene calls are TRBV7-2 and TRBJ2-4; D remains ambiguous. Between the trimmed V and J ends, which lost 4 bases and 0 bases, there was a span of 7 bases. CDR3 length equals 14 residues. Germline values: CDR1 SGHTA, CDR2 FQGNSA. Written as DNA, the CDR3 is TGTGCCAGCAGCTCTCAGCGAGCCAAAAACATTCAGTACTTC. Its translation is CASSSQRAKNIQYF.

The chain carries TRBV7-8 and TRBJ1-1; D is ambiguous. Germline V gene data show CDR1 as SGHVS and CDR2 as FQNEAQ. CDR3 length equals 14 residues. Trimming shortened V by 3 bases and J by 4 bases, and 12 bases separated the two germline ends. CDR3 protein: CASSFHTVFTEAFF. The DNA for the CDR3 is TGTGCCAGCAGCTTCCACACCGTATTCACTGAAGCTTTCTTT.

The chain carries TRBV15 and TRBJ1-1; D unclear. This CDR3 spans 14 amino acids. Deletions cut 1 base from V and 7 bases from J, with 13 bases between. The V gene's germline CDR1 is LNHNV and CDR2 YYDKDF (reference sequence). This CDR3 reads CATSRVAATGEAFF. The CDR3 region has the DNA TGTGCCACCAGCAGAGTGGCCGCAACGGGTGAAGCTTTCTTT.

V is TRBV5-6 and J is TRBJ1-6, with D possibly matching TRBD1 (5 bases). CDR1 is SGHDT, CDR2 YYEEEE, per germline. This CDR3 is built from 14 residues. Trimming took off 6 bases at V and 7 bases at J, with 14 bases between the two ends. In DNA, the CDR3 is TGTGCCAGCAACGGGGGAGGAGGAAATTCACCCCTCCACTTT. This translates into CASNGGGGNSPLHF.

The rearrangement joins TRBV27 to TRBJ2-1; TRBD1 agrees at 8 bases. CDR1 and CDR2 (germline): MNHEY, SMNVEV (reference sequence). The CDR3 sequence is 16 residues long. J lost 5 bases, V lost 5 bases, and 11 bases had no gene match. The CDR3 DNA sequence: TGTGCCAGCAGTCTCCCCTCCCGGACAGGGAACAATGAGCAGTTCTTC. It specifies CASSLPSRTGNNEQFF.

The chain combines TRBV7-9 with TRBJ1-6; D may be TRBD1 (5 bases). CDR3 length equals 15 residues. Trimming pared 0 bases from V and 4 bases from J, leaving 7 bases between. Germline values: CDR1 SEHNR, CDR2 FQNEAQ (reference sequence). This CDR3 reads CASSLATVYNSPLHF. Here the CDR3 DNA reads TGTGCCAGCAGCTTAGCGACAGTATATAATTCACCCCTCCACTTT. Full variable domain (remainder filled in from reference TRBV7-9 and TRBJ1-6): DTGVSQNPRHKITKRGQNVTFRCDPISEHNRLYWYRQTLGQGPEFLTYFQNEAQLEKSRLLSDRFSAERPKGSFSTLEIQRTEQGDSAMYLCASSLATVYNSPLHFGNGTRLTVT.

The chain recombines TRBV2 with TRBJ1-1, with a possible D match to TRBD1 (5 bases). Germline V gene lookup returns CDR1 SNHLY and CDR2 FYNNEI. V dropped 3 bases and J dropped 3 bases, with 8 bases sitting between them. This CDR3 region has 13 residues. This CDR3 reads CASSDLTDTEAFF. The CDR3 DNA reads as TGTGCCAGCAGTGACTTGACAGACACTGAAGCTTTCTTT.

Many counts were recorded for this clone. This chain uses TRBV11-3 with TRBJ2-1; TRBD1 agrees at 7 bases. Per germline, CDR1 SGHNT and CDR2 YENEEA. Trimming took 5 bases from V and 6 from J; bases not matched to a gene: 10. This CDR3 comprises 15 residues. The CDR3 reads CASSIPGTVSNEQFF. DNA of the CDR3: TGTGCCAGCAGCATACCCGGGACAGTGTCCAATGAGCAGTTCTTC.